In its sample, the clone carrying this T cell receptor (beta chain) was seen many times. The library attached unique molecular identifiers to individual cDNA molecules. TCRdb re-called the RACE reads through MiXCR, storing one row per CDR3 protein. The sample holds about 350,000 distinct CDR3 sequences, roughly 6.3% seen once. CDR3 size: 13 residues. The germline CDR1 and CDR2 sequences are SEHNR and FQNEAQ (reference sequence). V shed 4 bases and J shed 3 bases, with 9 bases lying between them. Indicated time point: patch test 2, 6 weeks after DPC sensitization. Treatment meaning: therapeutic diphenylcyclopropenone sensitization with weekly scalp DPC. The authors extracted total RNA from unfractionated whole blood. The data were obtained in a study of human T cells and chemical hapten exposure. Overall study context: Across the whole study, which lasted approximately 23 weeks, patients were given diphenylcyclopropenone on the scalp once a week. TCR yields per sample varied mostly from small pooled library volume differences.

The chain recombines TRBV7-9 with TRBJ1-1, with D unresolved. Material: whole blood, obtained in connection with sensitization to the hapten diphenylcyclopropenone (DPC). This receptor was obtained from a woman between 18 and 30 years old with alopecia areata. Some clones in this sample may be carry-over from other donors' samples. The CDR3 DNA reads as TGTGCCAGCAGCTCCTCCGGGGACACTGAAGCTTTCTTT. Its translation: CASSSSGDTEAFF.